This TCR beta chain emerged from a study of blood T cell repertoires in COVID-19 (dated by TCRdb to about 2020). Looking at the study overall: Samples covering the acute and convalescent phases of COVID-19 were provided by collaborators in the United States, Italy and Spain. The material from the prospective study consisted of cDNA or gDNA derived from T cells, B-cell-depleted T cells, or PBMCs. The dataset comprised deeply sampled blood TCRbeta repertoires from subjects exposed to, actively infected with, or recovered from COVID-19. A freely available public database, intended as a resource for researchers studying the immune response to SARS-CoV-2, is where the repertoires were released. The samples were drawn from the first 160 participants of the ongoing ImmuneRACE study and from roughly 1,300 subjects provided by 6 global collaborators. The sample metadata nearly always contained a de-identified subject ID, COVID-19 status, age in years and sex. HLA class I and class II types, where available, came from metadata supplied by the sample provider rather than from assay-based typing.

V loses 1 base, J loses 0 bases, and the germline ends lie 10 bases apart. From the cysteine up to the phenylalanine, the CDR3 has a length of 16 residues. The retained sequence is limited to the CDR3, 48 bases, with the frame set at the first base. As encoded in the germline V gene (reference sequence), CDR1 is LNHNV while CDR2 is YYDKDF. Samples from volunteer blood donors who had recovered from COVID-19 were contributed by a second Seattle source. The collaborating institutions used their own protocols to collect whole blood in K2EDTA tubes. For TCRbeta analysis, collaborators shipped samples in one of three forms: frozen whole blood, isolated PBMCs, or DNA extracted from either of those sample types. The immunoSEQ Assay, a bias-controlled multiplex PCR, was used to amplify TCRbeta CDR3 regions from genomic DNA. The paper's processing steps were these. Within the assay, amplification of reference gene primers was used to estimate how many nucleated cells each sample contained. Sequence reads were collapsed and filtered to measure the absolute abundance of every unique TCRbeta CDR3 rearrangement. Productive Simpson clonality was computed per sample as the square root of Simpson's diversity index over productive rearrangements. TCRdb obtained this table from immuneACCESS and retained in-frame rearrangements with V and J assigned. These tables miss some clones; where compared with another copy, unresolved V genes account for less than half of the shortfall, and the remainder is unexplained. Clonal size and the V and J genes are those of that table, whereas D and trimming came from the DNA. This sample lists roughly 150,000 clones; around 86% were detected once. About an eighth of the sample is held by the ten biggest clonotypes.

Worth noting for this clone: The antigen this receptor binds is unknown. No quality values exist for individual bases; no much larger clone is one base distant.

Study-level results and caveats: How much clinical and demographic metadata was included differed by source and by participant, and the metadata was provided uncurated.

This TCR derives from a man aged 65-85 years who had recovered from COVID-19. Sequenced material: peripheral blood. Recombination joined TRBV15 with TRBJ1-5; the D gene is possibly TRBD1, with 5 bases matching. The CDR3 has the sequence CATSRGTPDSNQPQHF. The DNA reads as follows: TGTGCCACCAGCAGAGGGACACCTGATAGCAATCAGCCCCAGCATTTT.